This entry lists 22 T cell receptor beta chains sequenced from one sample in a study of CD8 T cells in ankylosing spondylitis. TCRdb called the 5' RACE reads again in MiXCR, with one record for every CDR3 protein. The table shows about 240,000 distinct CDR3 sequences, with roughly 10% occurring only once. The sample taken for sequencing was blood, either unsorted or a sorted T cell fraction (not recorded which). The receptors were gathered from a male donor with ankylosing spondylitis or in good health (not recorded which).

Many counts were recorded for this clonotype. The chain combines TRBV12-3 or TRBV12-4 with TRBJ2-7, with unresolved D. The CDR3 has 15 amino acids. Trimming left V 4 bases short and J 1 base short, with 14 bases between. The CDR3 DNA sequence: TGTGCCAGCAGTTCAAGTGTGAGTATGTCCTACGAGCAGTACTTC. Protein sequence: CASSSSVSMSYEQYF.

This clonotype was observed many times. Here the CDR3 reads CASSWDRGSTGELFF. In DNA form, the CDR3 reads TGCGCCAGCAGCTGGGACAGGGGAAGCACCGGGGAGCTGTTTTTT. The gene calls are TRBV5-1 and TRBJ2-2, with 10 positions matching TRBD1. The CDR3 is 15 amino acids. The V gene's germline CDR1 is SGHRS and CDR2 YFSETQ. The J segment lost 4 bases and the V segment lost 3 bases, leaving 3 bases of the junction unmatched.

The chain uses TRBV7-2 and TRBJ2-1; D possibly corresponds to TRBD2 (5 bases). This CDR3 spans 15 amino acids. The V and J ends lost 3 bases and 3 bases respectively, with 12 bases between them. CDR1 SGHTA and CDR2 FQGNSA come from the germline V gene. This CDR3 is CASSFFPGGYNEQFF. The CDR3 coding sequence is TGTGCCAGCAGCTTTTTCCCAGGAGGCTACAATGAGCAGTTCTTC.

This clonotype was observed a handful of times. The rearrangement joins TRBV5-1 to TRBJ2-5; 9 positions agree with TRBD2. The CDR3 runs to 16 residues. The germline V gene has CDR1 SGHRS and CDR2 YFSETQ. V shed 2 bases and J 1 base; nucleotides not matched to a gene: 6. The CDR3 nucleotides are TGCGCCAGCAGCTTAATAGCGGGAGCGCCCCAAGAGACCCAGTACTTC. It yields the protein CASSLIAGAPQETQYF.

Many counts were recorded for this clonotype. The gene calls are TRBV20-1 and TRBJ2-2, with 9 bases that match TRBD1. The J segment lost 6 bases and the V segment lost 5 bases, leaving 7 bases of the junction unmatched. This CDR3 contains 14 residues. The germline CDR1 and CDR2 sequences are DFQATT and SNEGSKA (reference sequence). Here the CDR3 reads CSALQGASAGELFF. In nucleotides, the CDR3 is TGCAGTGCTTTACAGGGGGCGAGTGCCGGGGAGCTGTTTTTT.

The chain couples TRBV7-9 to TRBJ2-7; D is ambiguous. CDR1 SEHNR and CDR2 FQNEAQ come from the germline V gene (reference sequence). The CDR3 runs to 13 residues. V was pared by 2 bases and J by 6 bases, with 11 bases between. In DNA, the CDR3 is TGTGCCAGCAGCTTAACCCTCGAAATCGAGCAGTACTTC. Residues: CASSLTLEIEQYF.

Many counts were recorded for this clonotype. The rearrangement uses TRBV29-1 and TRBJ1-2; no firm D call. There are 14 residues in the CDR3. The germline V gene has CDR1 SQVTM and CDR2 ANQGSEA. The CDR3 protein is CRKKEESTNYGYTF. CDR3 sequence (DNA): TGCAGGAAAAAGGAGGAATCTACTAACTATGGCTACACCTTC.

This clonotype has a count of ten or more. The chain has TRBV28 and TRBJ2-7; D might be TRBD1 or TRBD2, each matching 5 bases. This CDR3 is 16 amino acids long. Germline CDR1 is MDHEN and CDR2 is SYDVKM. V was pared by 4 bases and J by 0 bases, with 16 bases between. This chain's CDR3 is CASSSRDGLSSYEQYF. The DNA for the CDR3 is TGTGCCAGCAGTTCTCGGGACGGTCTAAGCTCCTACGAGCAGTACTTC.

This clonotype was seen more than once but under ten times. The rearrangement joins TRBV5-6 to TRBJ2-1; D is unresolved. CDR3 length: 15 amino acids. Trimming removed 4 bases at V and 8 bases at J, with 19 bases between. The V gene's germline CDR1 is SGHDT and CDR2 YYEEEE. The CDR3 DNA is TGTGCCAGCAGCCAATATGGACGCCTAGGCGATGAGCAGTTCTTC. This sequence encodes CASSQYGRLGDEQFF.

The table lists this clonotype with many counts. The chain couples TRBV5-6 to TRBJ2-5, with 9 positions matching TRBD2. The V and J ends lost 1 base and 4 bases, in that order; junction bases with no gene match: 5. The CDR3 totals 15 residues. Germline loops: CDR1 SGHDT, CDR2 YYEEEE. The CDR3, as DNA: TGTGCCAGCAGCTTGACAGCTAGCGGGGCAGAGACCCAGTACTTC. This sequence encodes CASSLTASGAETQYF.

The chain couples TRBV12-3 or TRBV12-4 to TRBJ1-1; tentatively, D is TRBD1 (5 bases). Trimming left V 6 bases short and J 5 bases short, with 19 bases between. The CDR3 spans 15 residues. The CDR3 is CASSLRRGGKTEAFF. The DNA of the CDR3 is TGTGCCAGCAGCTTAAGGAGGGGCGGTAAGACTGAAGCTTTCTTT.

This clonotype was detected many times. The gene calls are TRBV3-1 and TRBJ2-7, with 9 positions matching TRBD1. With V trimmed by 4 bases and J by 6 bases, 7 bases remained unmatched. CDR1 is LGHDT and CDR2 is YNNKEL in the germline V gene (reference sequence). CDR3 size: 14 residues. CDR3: CASSRRDREGEQYF. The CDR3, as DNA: TGTGCCAGCAGCCGCCGGGACAGGGAAGGCGAGCAGTACTTC.

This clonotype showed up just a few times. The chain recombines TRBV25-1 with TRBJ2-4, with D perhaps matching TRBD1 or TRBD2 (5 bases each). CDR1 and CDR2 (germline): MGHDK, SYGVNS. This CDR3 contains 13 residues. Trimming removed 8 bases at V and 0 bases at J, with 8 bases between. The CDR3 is CASEGIAKNIQYF. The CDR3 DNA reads TGTGCCAGCGAGGGGATAGCCAAAAACATTCAGTACTTC.

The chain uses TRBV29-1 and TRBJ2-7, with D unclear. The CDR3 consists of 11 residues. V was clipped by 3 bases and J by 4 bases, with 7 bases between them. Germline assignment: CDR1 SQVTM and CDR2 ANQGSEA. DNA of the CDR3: TGCAGCGTTGAGCTCAAGTACGAGCAGTACTTC. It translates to CSVELKYEQYF.

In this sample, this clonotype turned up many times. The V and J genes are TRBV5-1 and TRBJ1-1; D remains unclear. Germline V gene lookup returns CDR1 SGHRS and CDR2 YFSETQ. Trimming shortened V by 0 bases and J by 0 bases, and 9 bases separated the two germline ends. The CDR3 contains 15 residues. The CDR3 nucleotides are TGCGCCAGCAGCTTGGATATAGGGCTGAACACTGAAGCTTTCTTT. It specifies CASSLDIGLNTEAFF.

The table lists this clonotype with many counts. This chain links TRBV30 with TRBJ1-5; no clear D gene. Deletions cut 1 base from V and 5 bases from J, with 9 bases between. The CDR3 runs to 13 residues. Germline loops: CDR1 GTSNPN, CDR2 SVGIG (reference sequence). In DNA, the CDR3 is TGTGCCTGGAGTGGGAGCGTGCATCAGCCCCAGCATTTT. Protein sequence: CAWSGSVHQPQHF.

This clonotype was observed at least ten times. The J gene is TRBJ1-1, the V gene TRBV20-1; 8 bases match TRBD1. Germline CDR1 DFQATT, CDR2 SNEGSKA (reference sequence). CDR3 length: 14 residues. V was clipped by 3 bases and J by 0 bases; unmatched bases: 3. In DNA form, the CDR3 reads TGCAGTGCTAGGACACAGGGGGTGAACACTGAAGCTTTCTTT. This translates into CSARTQGVNTEAFF.

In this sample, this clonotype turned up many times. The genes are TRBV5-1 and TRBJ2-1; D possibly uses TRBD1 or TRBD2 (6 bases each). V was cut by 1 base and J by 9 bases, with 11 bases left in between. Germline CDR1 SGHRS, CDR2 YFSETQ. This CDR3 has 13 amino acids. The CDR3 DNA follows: TGCGCCAGCAGCTTGCCGGGGGCGGCTGAGCAGTTCTTC. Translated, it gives CASSLPGAAEQFF.

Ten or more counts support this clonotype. This CDR3 is CASSWTAGLARANEQFF. The CDR3 DNA follows: TGTGCCAGCAGCTGGACGGCCGGACTAGCAAGGGCCAATGAGCAGTTCTTC. The chain uses TRBV12-3 or TRBV12-4 and TRBJ2-1; 8 nucleotides line up with TRBD2. This CDR3 contains 17 residues. V lost 6 bases and J lost 6; bases outside the gene matches: 16.

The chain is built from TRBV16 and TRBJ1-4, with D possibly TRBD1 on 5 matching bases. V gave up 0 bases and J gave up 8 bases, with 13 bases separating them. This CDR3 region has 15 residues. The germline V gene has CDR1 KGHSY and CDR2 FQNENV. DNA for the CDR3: TGTGCCAGCAGCCAATCGGGGCAAGGGGAAGAAAAACTGTTTTTT. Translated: CASSQSGQGEEKLFF.

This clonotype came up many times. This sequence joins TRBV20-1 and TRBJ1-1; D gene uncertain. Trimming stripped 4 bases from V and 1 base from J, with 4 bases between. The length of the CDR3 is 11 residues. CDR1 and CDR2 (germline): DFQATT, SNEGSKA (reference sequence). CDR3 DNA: TGCAGTGCTAAACAGAACACTGAAGCTTTCTTT. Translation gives CSAKQNTEAFF.

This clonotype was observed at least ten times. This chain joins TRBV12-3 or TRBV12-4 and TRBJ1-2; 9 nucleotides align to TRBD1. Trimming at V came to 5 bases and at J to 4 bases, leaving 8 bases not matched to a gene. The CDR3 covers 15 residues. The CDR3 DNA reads TGTGCCAGCAGTCTCCAACAGGGGGCAGGCTATGGCTACACCTTC. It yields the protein CASSLQQGAGYGYTF.